This TCR beta chain was recorded in a study of cytomegalovirus exposure and HLA in healthy donors. After removal of 3 bases from V and 6 bases from J, the junction contained 9 bases not matched to a gene. CDR3 size: 16 residues. The V gene's germline CDR1 is MNHNS and CDR2 SASEGT. Concerning this clone itself: Its antigen is currently unknown.

Whole-study findings and limits: A list of approximately 160 TCR beta chains associated with cytomegalovirus was given.

PCR primers comprised 60 Vbeta and 13 Jbeta primers. Assay: immunoSEQ multiplex PCR; the TCRdb copy retains only in-frame clones and omits some. In the table there are about 150,000 clones, 70% to 80% of which are singletons. The source of this sequence is a man aged 25 to 40 in good health and CMV-seronegative. Sequencing was done on a sample of PBMCs. V usage is TRBV6-1 and J usage is TRBJ2-1; 9 positions match TRBD2. The CDR3 region has the DNA TGTGCCAGCAGTGACCGGGGTAGCGGGGGCTTCAATGAGCAGTTCTTC. It codes for CASSDRGSGGFNEQFF.